This T cell receptor (beta chain) derives from a study of blood T cell repertoires in COVID-19. Whole-study context: PBMCs, B-cell-depleted T cells, or T cells provided the cDNA or gDNA that made up the material.

This table comes from immunoSEQ multiplex PCR, and its TCRdb copy is limited to in-frame clones, with some not included. The sample holds roughly 200,000 clones; approximately 90% are singletons and the top ten take 2% to 2.5%. V gave up 6 bases and J gave up 4 bases; unmatched junction bases: 9. The CDR3 spans 16 residues. Germline V CDR1 and CDR2: LGHNA, YNFKEQ. Sequenced material: PBMCs or T cells enriched from blood (not recorded which). V is TRBV4-2 and J is TRBJ1-6, with TRBD1 matching over 7 bases. The origin of this receptor is a woman aged 30 to 39 who had recovered from COVID-19. In nucleotides, the CDR3 is TGTGCCAGCAGACGCGACAGGGAAGAGTATAATTCACCCCTCCACTTT. It is translated as CASRRDREEYNSPLHF.